Shown below are 14 T cell receptor beta chains from a single sample sequenced in a study of T cells generated in artificial thymic organoids. TCRalpha and TCRbeta libraries were amplified separately by semi-nested PCR with TRAC or TRBC reverse primers. TCRdb redid the calling of the 5' RACE reads with MiXCR, one entry per CDR3 protein. The repertoire holds 5,000 to 6,500 distinct CDR3 sequences, with roughly 32% as singletons. The material sequenced was naive CD8+ T cells from blood. The subset: CD3+TCRalphabeta+CD8SP T cells; for blood, CD45RO-CCR7+ naive CD8+ T cells. The origin of the receptors is a human donor who gave cord blood stem cells for thymic organoid culture, a cardiac surgery patient who gave postnatal thymus, or a blood donor (not recorded which).

The chain links TRBV27 to TRBJ2-3; tentatively, D is TRBD2 (5 bases). This CDR3 spans 15 amino acids. Germline CDR1 and CDR2: MNHEY and SMNVEV (reference sequence). The germline V and J ends were trimmed by 5 bases and 1 base, with 13 bases remaining between them. The chain's CDR3 is CASSPPGSGTDTQYF. CDR3 DNA: TGTGCCAGCAGTCCGCCGGGTAGCGGCACAGATACGCAGTATTTT.

This clonotype was counted a single time. A much larger clone differs by one base, so this may be a read error. The chain employs TRBV20-1 and TRBJ1-1, with 8 bases lining up with TRBD1. The CDR3 extends over 16 amino acids. The J segment lost 0 bases and the V segment lost 6 bases, leaving 12 bases of the junction unmatched. The germline V gene encodes CDR1 DFQATT and CDR2 SNEGSKA (reference sequence). The CDR3 DNA reads TGCAGTGCAGAAGGACAGGGTAGGAACTTGAACACTGAAGCTTTCTTT. This codes for CSAEGQGRNLNTEAFF.

The V and J genes are TRBV5-1 and TRBJ2-7, with 10 positions matching TRBD1. CDR1 and CDR2 (germline): SGHRS, YFSETQ. V gave up 3 bases and J gave up 1 base; unmatched junction bases: 4. This CDR3 has 15 residues. CDR3 amino acids: CASSWGQGTSYEQYF. The CDR3 DNA reads as TGCGCCAGCAGCTGGGGACAGGGGACATCCTACGAGCAGTACTTC.

Worth noting for this clonotype: With a much larger clone just one base away, this may be a read error. The V gene is TRBV11-2, the J gene TRBJ2-2; the match to TRBD2 covers 7 bases. Per the germline V gene, CDR1 is SGHAT and CDR2 is FQNNGV. This CDR3 contains 17 residues. The CDR3 spells CARSIVGAGEGTGELFF. DNA of the CDR3: TGTGCCCGCAGCATAGTGGGTGCGGGAGAGGGCACCGGGGAGCTGTTTTTT.

Within the sample, this clonotype is medium-sized. The V and J genes are TRBV29-1 and TRBJ2-2; D not certain. The CDR3 has 16 amino acids. V was clipped by 4 bases and J by 7 bases, with 22 bases between them. CDR1 and CDR2 from the germline V gene are SQVTM and ANQGSEA. The CDR3 sequence is CSVAPYEVGSGGELFF. In DNA, the CDR3 is TGCAGCGTTGCGCCCTATGAAGTGGGGTCCGGCGGGGAGCTGTTTTTT.

This clonotype is medium-sized (0.01 to 0.1%) in the sample. The V call is TRBV7-9, the J call TRBJ2-1; D is perhaps TRBD2 (5 bases). Germline CDR1 and CDR2: SEHNR and FQNEAQ (reference sequence). V shed 5 bases and J shed 4 bases, with 15 bases lying between them. The CDR3 length is 15 residues. DNA of the CDR3: TGTGCCAGCAGCCTGCGGGCAGGTTGGTACAATGAGCAGTTCTTC. Residues: CASSLRAGWYNEQFF. Full variable domain (missing parts from reference TRBV7-9 and TRBJ2-1): DTGVSQNPRHKITKRGQNVTFRCDPISEHNRLYWYRQTLGQGPEFLTYFQNEAQLEKSRLLSDRFSAERPKGSFSTLEIQRTEQGDSAMYLCASSLRAGWYNEQFFGPGTRLTVL.

This clonotype was counted between two and nine times. The genes are TRBV4-1 and TRBJ2-7; 9 bases are a match to TRBD2. Germline V lookup: CDR1 MGHRA, CDR2 YSYEKL. V trimming: 4 bases; J trimming: 3 bases; junction bases outside the gene matches: 4. The CDR3 extends over 14 amino acids. This CDR3 is CASSPGLAIYEQYF. The DNA for the CDR3 is TGCGCCAGCAGCCCCGGACTAGCGATCTACGAGCAGTACTTC.

The rearrangement uses TRBV7-8 and TRBJ2-7; no clear D gene. From germline, CDR1 is SGHVS and CDR2 FQNEAQ. This CDR3 is built from 13 residues. Trimming removed 0 bases from V and 2 bases from J, with 5 bases in between. The CDR3 DNA follows: TGTGCCAGCAGCTTAGCCGTTCCCTACGAGCAGTACTTC. Its protein product is CASSLAVPYEQYF.

By frequency in the sample, this clonotype is medium-sized. The V call is TRBV7-9, the J call TRBJ1-2; D uncertain. The germline V gene has CDR1 SEHNR and CDR2 FQNEAQ (reference sequence). Trimming took 7 bases from V and 1 from J, leaving 13 bases between them. CDR3 length: 14 amino acids. CDR3 amino acids: CASTLVSSNYGYTF. The CDR3 nucleotides read TGTGCCAGCACCCTAGTCTCCAGTAACTATGGCTACACCTTC.

The J gene is TRBJ2-1, the V gene TRBV27; D uncertain. Germline assignment: CDR1 MNHEY and CDR2 SMNVEV (reference sequence). CDR3 length equals 12 residues. V was clipped by 1 base and J by 8 bases, with 6 bases between them. The CDR3 DNA follows: TGTGCCAGCAGTTTATTTGGCGATGAGCAGTTCTTC. Translation gives CASSLFGDEQFF.

V gene TRBV5-1 combines with J gene TRBJ1-1; unclear D gene. The CDR3 length is 16 residues. The V gene lost 4 bases and the J gene lost 1 base, with 17 bases spanning the gap. Germline V gene data show CDR1 as SGHRS and CDR2 as YFSETQ. The CDR3, as DNA: TGCGCCAGCAGCCCGACGGAGGGTGGATGGAACACTGAAGCTTTCTTT. Its translation: CASSPTEGGWNTEAFF.

By share, this clonotype counts as medium-sized. The gene calls are TRBV7-2 and TRBJ2-2; D is undetermined. The CDR3 loop spans 13 amino acids. The germline V gene encodes CDR1 SGHTA and CDR2 FQGNSA. V shed 1 base and J shed 7 bases, with 7 bases lying between them. The CDR3 nucleotides are TGTGCCAGCAGCTTAGTGGCGGTCGGGGAGCTGTTTTTT. Translation gives CASSLVAVGELFF.

The chain employs TRBV9 and TRBJ2-3; 13 bases line up with TRBD2. Germline trimming cut 4 bases from V and 3 bases from J; bases unmatched to any gene: 11. In germline, CDR1 is SGDLS, CDR2 YYNGEE. The CDR3 has 18 residues. CDR3 DNA sequence: TGTGCCAGCAGCCTGACGGGACTAGCGGGACGGAGAACAGATACGCAGTATTTT. It codes for CASSLTGLAGRRTDTQYF.

This clonotype is medium-sized in the sample. The chain carries TRBV24-1 and TRBJ2-1, with TRBD2 matching over 13 bases. The trim removed 1 base at V and 9 bases at J, leaving 5 bases unmatched. The CDR3 contains 16 residues. Germline V CDR1 and CDR2: KGHDR, SFDVKD. In nucleotides, the CDR3 is TGTGCCACCAGTGATTTACCGGGACTAGCGGGACTTGAGCAGTTCTTC. This sequence encodes CATSDLPGLAGLEQFF.